This T cell receptor beta chain was found in a study of shared clonotypes between healthy human individuals. Trimming left V 2 bases short and J 6 bases short, with 13 bases between. The CDR3 contains 15 residues. The germline V gene has CDR1 WNHNN and CDR2 SYGVQD (reference sequence). Sequenced by immunoSEQ multiplex PCR; TCRdb stores in-frame clones only, minus some. The data show about 450,000 clones, roughly 85% seen once. The study, taken as a whole, reports: Sampling covered nothing but blood. Tissue TCR repertoires likely differ from those found in blood.

HIV-negative, healthy adults without recent acute infections or vaccinations were the donors. This clone was found a few times. Antigen: not known. Material for sequencing was PBMCs. This rearrangement joins TRBV10-1 to TRBJ2-2, with D perhaps assigned TRBD1 or TRBD2 (6 bases each). This clonotype was sampled from a woman aged 35 to 49 in good health. Some clones in this sample may be carry-over from other donors' samples. The CDR3 bases are TGCGCCAGCAGTGAGAACTCAGGGGAGGCCGGGGAGCTGTTTTTT. Translating gives CASSENSGEAGELFF.